This T cell receptor beta chain was recovered during a study of T cells expressing NK-cell markers. From its re-call of the 5' RACE reads, TCRdb lists each CDR3 protein once, without DNA. The sample data list some 190,000 distinct CDR3 sequences. Specimen: blood T cells: a sorted CD56 or NKG2C T cell subset, CD4+ or CD8+ T cells, or bulk PBMC T cells (not recorded which). This sequence was found in a man aged 18-69 years in good health.

CDR3 residues: CATSPGAGGTGELFF. The chain has TRBV24-1 and TRBJ2-2; TCRdb gives TRBD1 as the D gene, but with no DNA this cannot be confirmed. Germline lookup yields CDR1 KGHDR and CDR2 SFDVKD. This CDR3 has 15 amino acids.